This TCR beta chain was sequenced during a study of regulatory T cells in long-lasting Graves disease (TCRdb year 2021). Describing the broader study: Antithyroid drugs had been taken for less than 3 months by newly diagnosed Graves' disease patients. Persistent Graves' disease patients were compared with newly diagnosed Graves' disease patients by peripheral blood TCR sequencing and RNA sequencing. A total of about 33 samples were covered by TCR sequencing, comprising approximately 13 persistent and 20 newly diagnosed Graves' disease patients. The study was conducted in China and was registered as a clinical trial.

V is reduced by 3 bases and J by 3 bases, leaving a spacing of 12 bases between them. Measured from the cysteine to the phenylalanine, the CDR3 is 14 residues long. Left in the record is the CDR3 DNA by itself, 42 bases read in frame from the first base. According to the germline V gene, CDR1 reads SGDLS and CDR2 reads YYNGEE. A few counts support this clonotype. The antigen this receptor binds is unknown. No per-base quality is available; no much larger clone lies one base away. The sample's time point label, in plain terms: newly diagnosed GD, antithyroid drugs for less than 3 months. For both TCR sequencing and RNA sequencing, RNA was extracted from PBMCs in TRIzol. The diagnosis of Graves' disease was made according to American Thyroid Association guidelines. The patients came from an endocrinology department in Xi'an, China. Each patient gave about 9.1 milliliters of peripheral blood, collected in an EDTA anticoagulant tube. Ficoll Paque Plus density gradient separation was used to isolate PBMCs, and no further T cell sorting was done. RNA quality was checked with an Agilent 2100 Bioanalyzer and agarose gel, and concentration with a NanoDrop 2000.

Overall study results and their limits: Only the TCR beta chain was sequenced and analyzed. The small sample size was acknowledged by the authors as a limitation that may reduce accuracy. Peripheral blood alone was examined, since thyroid tissue, which constituted the primary lesion, could not be accessed. Persistent patients shared more public clonotypes among themselves (around 2,800) than newly diagnosed patients did (more than 950). Persistent disease showed preferential use of TRBV28, TRBJ1-2 and TRBJ2-5, whereas newly diagnosed disease favored TRBV20-1 and TRBJ2-1. Persistent Graves' disease patients showed lower TCR Shannon entropy and fewer highly expanded clones than newly diagnosed patients, suggesting clonal expansion.

Library preparation used multiplex PCR. The sequencer listed for this sample is Illumina HiSeq 4000. CDR3 regions were amplified by Arm-PCR with iRepertoire HTBI primers to construct TCR beta libraries. Before sequencing, the PCR products underwent gel purification. The authors processed their data as follows. Across samples, approximately 68 TRBV and over 11 TRBJ segments were identified and used for gene usage analysis of CDR3 amino acid clonotypes. COPE and FqMerger were used to merge the filtered high-quality paired reads into contigs. BLAST was used to align contigs to IMGT TRBV, TRBD and TRBJ reference genes, with CDR3 defined following IMGT. Any clonotype with a frequency above 0.1% was counted as a highly expanded clone. Shannon entropy was used to measure repertoire diversity, and the Gini coefficient was used to measure V-J evenness. A clonotype was considered public if more than one individual shared it. TCRdb cleaned the public reads at Q25 with fastp, built clones with MiXCR and kept in-frame beta chains. Every CDR3 protein is listed once, alongside the most common genes and DNA of its rows. These V and J calls originate from TCRdb's pipeline instead of the authors' own analysis. The sample includes about 530,000 distinct CDR3 sequences, with around 16% observed a single time. Clones ranked in the top ten supply 25% of the sample.

The data were also submitted as part of a second study, on T cells in Graves' hyperthyroidism and ophthalmopathy. Taken from the second paper: A patient counted as having stable Graves' hyperthyroidism if no progression to ophthalmopathy occurred over 18 months of follow-up. Hyperthyroidism patients were newly diagnosed, with disease duration under 2 months, and aged 18 to 65 years. Exclusion was applied to patients with uncontrolled infections, other autoimmune diseases, pregnancy or lactation. Clinical symptoms, serum thyroxine and TRAb, thyroid ultrasound, and orbital computed tomography formed the basis for the diagnoses. A first-round RT-PCR of the TCR CDR3 used the HTBI primer set with the Qiagen OneStep RT-PCR kit. Blood samples also contained most of the expanded thyroid clonotypes (frequency above 0.001), which suggests that blood repertoires may reflect thyroid immune responses. Ophthalmopathy was separated from stable hyperthyroidism by a 13 V-J signature model, with just over 85% sensitivity and approximately 81% specificity obtained in cross-validation and 80%/75% obtained in testing. In validation, the model predicted progression to ophthalmopathy a median of about 5.9 months before onset, with roughly 70% sensitivity and about 75% specificity. To identify distinguishing TCR V-J signatures, a discovery cohort of about 100 patients was used, comprising approximately 40 with Graves' ophthalmopathy and approximately 58 with stable Graves' hyperthyroidism. An independent validation cohort of 18 to 20 hyperthyroidism patients and about 15 patients who later progressed to ophthalmopathy tested prospective prediction of ophthalmopathy. The approximately 97 discovery patients were randomly divided into training and test sets at a 7:3 ratio. In addition, the study compared T-cell repertoires in thyroid tissue and in blood from about six Graves' hyperthyroidism patients. Once sampling was done, hyperthyroidism patients were given methimazole at a starting dose of 30 mg daily, whereas ophthalmopathy patients were given high-dose intravenous methylprednisolone. Libraries were constructed in a second round of multiplex PCR, after which size selection and purification were carried out. Libraries were sequenced paired-end with 100 bp reads on an Illumina HiSeq2000. SOAPnuke was used to process the raw data, throwing out any read that contained adapters or uncalled bases, had a mean Phred below 15, or lacked an exact constant-primer or identifier match. COPE v1.2.5 was used to merge the high-quality paired reads, and each unique nucleotide sequence was defined as a clonotype. MiTCR v1.1 was used to align clonotypes to the IMGT TRBV, TRBD and TRBJ reference segments. The analysis included only V-J combinations with a frequency above 0.0001, which together covered approximately 99% of the repertoires. A TCS score was defined as the ratio between F50 (clonal expansion) and ExV (chaos), using BLOSUM62-based TCRdist between CDR3 peptides within each V-J. Welch's t-statistics and random forest reduced roughly 500 V-J features to 13, which were used in a naive Bayes classifier (R e1071). No statistical method was used to fix the sample size in advance, and group allocation was not hidden from the investigators. The paper describes TCR Vbeta CDR3 sequencing of roughly 130 peripheral blood samples, made up of roughly 45 ophthalmopathy patients, 70 to 75 hyperthyroidism patients and roughly 17 progressor patients.

The TCR was taken from a woman aged 35-60 years with Graves disease. Donor details come from another sample of the same person, matched by shared clones. Sample: peripheral blood mononuclear cells (PBMCs), taken at new diagnosis, from a patient treated with antithyroid drugs. Recombination joined TRBV9 with TRBJ1-1; the D gene is possibly TRBD1, with 5 bases matching. CDR3 region: CASSGRDQDTEAFF. The DNA sequence is as follows: TGTGCCAGCAGCGGCCGGGACCAAGACACTGAAGCTTTCTTT.